The 10 T cell receptor beta chains reported below all come from one sample, sequenced in a study of graft-versus-host responses after intestinal transplantation. The protocol was immunoSEQ multiplex PCR, while the TCRdb copy is restricted to in-frame clones and leaves out a portion. In the table there are approximately 100,000 clones, 86% of which are singletons. The sample here was PBMCs, taken 255 days after intestinal transplant. The receptors derive from a human patient who received an intestinal transplant, so some T cells may come from the graft donor.

This chain links TRBV6-1 with TRBJ1-1; 8 bases align to TRBD1. The CDR3 extends over 15 amino acids. The junction had 8 bases not matched to a gene; V was cut back by 2 bases and J by 6 bases. Germline assignment: CDR1 MNHNS and CDR2 SASEGT. CDR3 in DNA: TGTGCCAGCAGTGAATCGGGCAGGGGGCTACCTGAAGCTTTCTTT. Protein product: CASSESGRGLPEAFF.

The rearrangement uses TRBV4-1 and TRBJ1-3; D uncertain. V was cut by 4 bases and J by 0 bases, with 7 bases left in between. Per germline, CDR1 MGHRA and CDR2 YSYEKL. This CDR3 has 14 amino acids. The chain's CDR3 is CASSPLSSGNTIYF. The CDR3 DNA reads TGCGCCAGCAGCCCCCTAAGCTCTGGAAACACCATATATTTT.

The chain uses TRBV15 and TRBJ1-4, with D perhaps matching TRBD1 (6 bases). V was clipped by 1 base and J by 7 bases, with 16 bases between them. This CDR3 contains 16 residues. Germline CDR1 is LNHNV and CDR2 is YYDKDF (reference sequence). The CDR3 is CATSRGAGTSGEKLFF. Here the CDR3 DNA reads TGTGCCACCAGCAGAGGTGCCGGGACATCTGGTGAAAAACTGTTTTTT.

The chain has TRBV28 and TRBJ2-2; D unclear. CDR3 length: 15 amino acids. CDR1 and CDR2 (germline): MDHEN, SYDVKM. Trimming took off 3 bases at V and 2 bases at J, with 10 bases between the two ends. CDR3 region: CASSFQVRNTGELFF. Written as DNA, the CDR3 is TGTGCCAGCAGTTTCCAAGTTCGCAACACCGGGGAGCTGTTTTTT.

The rearrangement links TRBV30 to TRBJ1-4; a weak D match, TRBD1 (5 bases). The CDR3 runs to 12 residues. Germline CDR1 is GTSNPN and CDR2 is SVGIG (reference sequence). V was trimmed by 0 bases and J by 7 bases, leaving 6 bases between them. CDR3 sequence (DNA): TGTGCCTGGAGTGTACAGGTTGAAAAACTGTTTTTT. Residues: CAWSVQVEKLFF.

The chain links TRBV5-4 to TRBJ1-4, with D unclear. The CDR3 extends over 17 amino acids. V was trimmed by 0 bases and J by 6 bases, leaving 18 bases between them. The germline V gene has CDR1 SGHNT and CDR2 YYREEE (reference sequence). CDR3 sequence: CASSLGPSGSGDEKLFF. The CDR3 DNA sequence: TGTGCCAGCAGCTTGGGCCCTTCGGGGAGTGGGGATGAAAAACTGTTTTTT.

The sample holds a few counts of this clone. The chain combines TRBV5-1 with TRBJ1-1; D is ambiguous. The CDR3 is 14 amino acids. V lost 0 bases and J lost 5, with 11 bases in between. In germline, CDR1 is SGHRS, CDR2 YFSETQ. CDR3 DNA: TGCGCCAGCAGCTTGGGGGCCGGGATAACTGAAGCTTTCTTT. Encoded protein: CASSLGAGITEAFF.

V gene TRBV27 combines with J gene TRBJ1-1; D not resolved. Trimming cost V 2 bases and J 3 bases, with 7 bases left between them. Germline lookup yields CDR1 MNHEY and CDR2 SMNVEV (reference sequence). The length of the CDR3 is 13 residues. The CDR3 DNA follows: TGTGCCAGCAGTTTAGCGGGAGACACTGAAGCTTTCTTT. It yields the protein CASSLAGDTEAFF.

In this sample, this clone turned up once. The CDR3 nucleotides read TGTGCCAGCAGCCAAGAACGGCTCACCTACGAGCAGTACTTC. It yields the protein CASSQERLTYEQYF. The chain is built from TRBV4-2 and TRBJ2-7; D is ambiguous. CDR3 length: 14 amino acids. Germline lookup yields CDR1 LGHNA and CDR2 YNFKEQ. Trimming removed 0 bases from V and 2 bases from J, with 8 bases in between.

This chain uses TRBV7-6 with TRBJ2-2, with D tentatively TRBD1 (5 bases). Trimming removed 1 base at V and 8 bases at J, with 11 bases between. The germline CDR1 and CDR2 sequences are SGHVS and FNYEAQ. The CDR3 runs to 14 residues. CDR3 protein: CASSLVQDPGELFF. DNA of the CDR3: TGTGCCAGCAGCTTAGTACAGGATCCGGGGGAGCTGTTTTTT.